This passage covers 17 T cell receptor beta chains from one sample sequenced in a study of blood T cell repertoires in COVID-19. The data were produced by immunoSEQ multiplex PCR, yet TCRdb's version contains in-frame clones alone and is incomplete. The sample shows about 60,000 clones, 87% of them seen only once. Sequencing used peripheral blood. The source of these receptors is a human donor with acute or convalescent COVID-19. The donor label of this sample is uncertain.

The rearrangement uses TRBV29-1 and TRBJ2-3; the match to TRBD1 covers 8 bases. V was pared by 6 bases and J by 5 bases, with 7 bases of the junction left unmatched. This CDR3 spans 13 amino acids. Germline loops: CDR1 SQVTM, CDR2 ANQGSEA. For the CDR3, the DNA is TGCAGCGTCGCTAGGACAGGGCAAGATACGCAGTATTTT. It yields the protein CSVARTGQDTQYF.

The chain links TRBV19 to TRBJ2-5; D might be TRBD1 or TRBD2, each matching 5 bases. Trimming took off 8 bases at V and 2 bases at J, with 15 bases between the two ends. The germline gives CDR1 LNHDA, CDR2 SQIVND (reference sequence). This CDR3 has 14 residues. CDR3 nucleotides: TGTGCCAGTGGTTTAGGGGAGCAGCAAGAGACCCAGTACTTC. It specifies CASGLGEQQETQYF.

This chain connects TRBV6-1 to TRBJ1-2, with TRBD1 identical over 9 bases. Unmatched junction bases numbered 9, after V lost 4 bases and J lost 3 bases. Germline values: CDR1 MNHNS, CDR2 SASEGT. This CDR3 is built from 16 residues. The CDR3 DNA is TGTGCCAGCAGTGTAACCGGGACAGGGTATTACTATGGCTACACCTTC. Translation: CASSVTGTGYYYGYTF.

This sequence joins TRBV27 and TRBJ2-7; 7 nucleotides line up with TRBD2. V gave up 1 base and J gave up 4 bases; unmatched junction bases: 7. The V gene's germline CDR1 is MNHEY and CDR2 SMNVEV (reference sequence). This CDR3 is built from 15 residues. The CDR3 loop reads CASSLWSGGEYEQYF. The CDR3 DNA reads TGTGCCAGCAGTTTATGGTCGGGAGGAGAGTACGAGCAGTACTTC.

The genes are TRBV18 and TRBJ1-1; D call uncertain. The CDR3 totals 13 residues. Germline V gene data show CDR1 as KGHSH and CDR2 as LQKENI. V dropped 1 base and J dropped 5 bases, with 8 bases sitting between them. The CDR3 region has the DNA TGTGCCAGCTCACCACTACATGGTACTGAAGCTTTCTTT. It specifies CASSPLHGTEAFF.

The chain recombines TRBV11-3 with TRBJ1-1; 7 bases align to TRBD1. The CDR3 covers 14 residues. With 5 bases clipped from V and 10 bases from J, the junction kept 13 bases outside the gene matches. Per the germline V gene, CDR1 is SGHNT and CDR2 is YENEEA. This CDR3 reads CASSPGRGSLRAFF. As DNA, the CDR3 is TGTGCCAGCAGCCCCGGCAGGGGGTCGCTGCGAGCTTTCTTT.

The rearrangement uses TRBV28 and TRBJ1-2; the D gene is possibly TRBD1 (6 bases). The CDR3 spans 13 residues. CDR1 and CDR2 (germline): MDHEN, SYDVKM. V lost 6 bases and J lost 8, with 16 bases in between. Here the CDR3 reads CASREIDRNGYTF. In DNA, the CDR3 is TGTGCCAGCAGGGAAATAGACAGGAACGGCTACACCTTC.

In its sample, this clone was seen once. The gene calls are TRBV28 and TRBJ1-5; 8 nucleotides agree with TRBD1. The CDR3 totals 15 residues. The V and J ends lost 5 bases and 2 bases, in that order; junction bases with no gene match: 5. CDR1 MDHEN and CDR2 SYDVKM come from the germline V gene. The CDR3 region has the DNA TGTGCCAGCAGTACAGGGGGAGGGGGCAATCAGCCCCAGCATTTT. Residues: CASSTGGGGNQPQHF.

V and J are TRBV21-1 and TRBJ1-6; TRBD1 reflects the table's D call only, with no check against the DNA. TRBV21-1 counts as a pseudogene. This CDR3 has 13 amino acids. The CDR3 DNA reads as TGTGCCAGCCTCAGAACAGGGAATTCACCCCTCCACTTT. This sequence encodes CASLRTGNSPLHF.

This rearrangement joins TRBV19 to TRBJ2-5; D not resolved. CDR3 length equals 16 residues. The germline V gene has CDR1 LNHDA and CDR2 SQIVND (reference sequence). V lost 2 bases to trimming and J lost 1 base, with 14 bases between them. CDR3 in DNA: TGTGCCAGTAGTATATCCTGGTGGGCCCCCCAAGAGACCCAGTACTTC. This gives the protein CASSISWWAPQETQYF.

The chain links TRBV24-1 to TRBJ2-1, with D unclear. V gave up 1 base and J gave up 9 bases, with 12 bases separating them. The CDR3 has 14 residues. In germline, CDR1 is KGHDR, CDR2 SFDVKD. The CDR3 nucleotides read TGTGCCACCAGTGATTTAAACCTTCCAGGTGAGCAGTTCTTC. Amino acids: CATSDLNLPGEQFF.

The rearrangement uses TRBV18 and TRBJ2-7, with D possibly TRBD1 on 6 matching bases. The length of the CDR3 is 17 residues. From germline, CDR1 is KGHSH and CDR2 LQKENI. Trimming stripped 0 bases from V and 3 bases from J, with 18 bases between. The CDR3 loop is CASSPPSYQGTDYEQYF. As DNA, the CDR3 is TGTGCCAGCTCACCACCGTCTTACCAGGGGACCGACTACGAGCAGTACTTC.

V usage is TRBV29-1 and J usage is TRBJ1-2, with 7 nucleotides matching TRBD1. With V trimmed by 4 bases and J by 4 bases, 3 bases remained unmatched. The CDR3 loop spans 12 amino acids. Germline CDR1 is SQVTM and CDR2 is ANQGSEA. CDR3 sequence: CSVGQGSYGYTF. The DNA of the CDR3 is TGCAGCGTTGGACAGGGCTCCTATGGCTACACCTTC.

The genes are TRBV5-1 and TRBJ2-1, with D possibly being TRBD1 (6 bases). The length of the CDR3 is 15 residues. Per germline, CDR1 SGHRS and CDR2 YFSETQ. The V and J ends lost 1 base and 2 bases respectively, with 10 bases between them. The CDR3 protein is CASSLSGTTYNEQFF. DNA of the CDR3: TGCGCCAGCAGCTTGTCTGGGACAACCTACAATGAGCAGTTCTTC.

The CDR3 is CASRAGGSSGELFF. CDR3 nucleotide sequence: TGTGCCAGCAGAGCGGGGGGGAGCTCCGGGGAGCTGTTTTTT. This chain joins TRBV6-5 and TRBJ2-2; TRBD2 matches at 10 bases. The germline V gene has CDR1 MNHEY and CDR2 SVGAGI. This CDR3 region has 14 residues. V shed 6 bases, J shed 6 bases, and the junction held 4 bases outside the gene matches.

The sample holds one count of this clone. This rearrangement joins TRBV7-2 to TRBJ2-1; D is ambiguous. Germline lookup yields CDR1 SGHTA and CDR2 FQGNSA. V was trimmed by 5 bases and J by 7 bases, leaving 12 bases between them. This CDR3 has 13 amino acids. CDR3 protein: CASSPSVGNEQFF. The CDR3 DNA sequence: TGTGCCAGCAGCCCTTCTGTCGGTAATGAGCAGTTCTTC.

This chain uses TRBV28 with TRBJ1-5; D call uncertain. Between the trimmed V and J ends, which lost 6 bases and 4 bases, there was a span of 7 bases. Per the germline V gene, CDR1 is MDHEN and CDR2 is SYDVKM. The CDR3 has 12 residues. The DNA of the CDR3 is TGTGCCAGCAGCAAGGAGAATCAGCCCCAGCATTTT. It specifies CASSKENQPQHF.